The T cell receptor beta chain described here comes from a study of blood T cell repertoires in COVID-19. Across the whole study: The origin of the acute and convalescent COVID-19 samples was the United States, Italy and Spain. From T cells, B-cell-depleted T cells, or PBMCs came the material, which was cDNA or gDNA.

Original processing methods: By means of reference gene primer amplification, nucleated cell counts were estimated. TCRdb's table, derived via immunoSEQ multiplex PCR, lists solely in-frame clones and lacks some. V and J calls and clone size come straight from that table; D and trimming were deduced from the DNA. The profile shows about 130,000 clones, about 80% of them singletons. Sequenced input: peripheral blood. This TCR came from a woman at least 80 years old with acute or convalescent COVID-19.

CDR3 in amino acids: CASSQDVRGSNQPQHF. The CDR3, as DNA: TGTGCCAGCAGCCAAGATGTACGGGGTAGCAATCAGCCCCAGCATTTT. The gene calls are TRBV4-2 and TRBJ1-5; D remains unclear. Germline V gives CDR1 LGHNA, CDR2 YNFKEQ. The CDR3 totals 16 residues. Trimming took off 0 bases at V and 0 bases at J, with 9 bases between the two ends.